The clone carrying this T cell receptor (beta chain) was observed once. The data belong to a study of blood T cell repertoires in COVID-19. Study-level background: Samples of COVID-19 (acute and convalescent) were obtained from the United States, Italy and Spain.

Profiled with immunoSEQ multiplex PCR; TCRdb holds only in-frame clones, not every one. Of 150,000 to 200,000 clones in the sample, under 80% were seen once. This CDR3 is 14 amino acids long. Germline V CDR1 and CDR2: MNHEY, SVGAGI. V gave up 2 bases and J gave up 2 bases, with 9 bases separating them. This sequence was found in a woman in her 50s with acute COVID-19. The sample comprised PBMCs or T cells enriched from blood (not recorded which). The V call is TRBV6-5, the J call TRBJ1-2; no clear D gene. CDR3 sequence (DNA): TGTGCCAGCAGTTACGCCTCCAGGAACTATGGCTACACCTTC. This encodes CASSYASRNYGYTF.